This T cell receptor beta chain is from a study of type 1 and type 2 diabetes patients. PCR was run on genomic DNA. Amplification of the beta chain CDR3 used 30 forward and 13 reverse multiplex primers. TCRdb analysed the multiplex PCR reads with MiXCR anew, one entry per CDR3 protein. The profile covers around 300,000 distinct CDR3 sequences, with 45% to 60% appearing a single time and 12% to 15% taken by the ten largest. The trim removed 7 bases at V and 1 base at J, leaving 10 bases unmatched. This CDR3 comprises 17 residues. CDR1 and CDR2 (germline): SGHTA, FQGTGA. V and J are TRBV7-3 and TRBJ1-1, with 12 bases lining up with TRBD1. The TCR originated in a man younger than 30 with type 2 diabetes. What was sequenced was peripheral blood mononuclear cells (PBMCs). CDR3 in amino acids: CASTPGQGARSNTEAFF. CDR3 DNA sequence: TGTGCCAGCACCCCGGGACAGGGGGCGCGATCGAACACTGAAGCTTTCTTT. The full variable domain, with the rest looked up from reference TRBV7-3 and TRBJ1-1, is GAGVSQTPSNKVTEKGKYVELRCDPISGHTALYWYRQSLGQGPEFLIYFQGTGAADDSGLPNDRFFAVRPEGSVSTLKIQRTERGDSAVYLCASTPGQGARSNTEAFFGQGTRLTVV.